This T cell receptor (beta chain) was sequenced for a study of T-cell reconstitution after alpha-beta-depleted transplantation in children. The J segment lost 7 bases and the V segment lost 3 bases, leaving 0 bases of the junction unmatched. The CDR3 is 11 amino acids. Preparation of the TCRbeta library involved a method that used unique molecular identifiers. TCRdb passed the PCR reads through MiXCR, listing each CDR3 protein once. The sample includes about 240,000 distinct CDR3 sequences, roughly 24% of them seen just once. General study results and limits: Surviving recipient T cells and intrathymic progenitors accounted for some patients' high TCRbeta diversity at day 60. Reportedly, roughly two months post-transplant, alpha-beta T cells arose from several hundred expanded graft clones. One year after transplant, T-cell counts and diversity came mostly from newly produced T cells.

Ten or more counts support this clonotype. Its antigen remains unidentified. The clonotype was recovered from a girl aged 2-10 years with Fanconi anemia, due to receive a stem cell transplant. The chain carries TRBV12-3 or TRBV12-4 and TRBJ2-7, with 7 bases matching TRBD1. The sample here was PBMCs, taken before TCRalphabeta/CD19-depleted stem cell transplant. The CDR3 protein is CASSLGQEQYF. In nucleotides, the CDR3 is TGTGCCAGCAGTTTGGGACAGGAGCAGTACTTC.